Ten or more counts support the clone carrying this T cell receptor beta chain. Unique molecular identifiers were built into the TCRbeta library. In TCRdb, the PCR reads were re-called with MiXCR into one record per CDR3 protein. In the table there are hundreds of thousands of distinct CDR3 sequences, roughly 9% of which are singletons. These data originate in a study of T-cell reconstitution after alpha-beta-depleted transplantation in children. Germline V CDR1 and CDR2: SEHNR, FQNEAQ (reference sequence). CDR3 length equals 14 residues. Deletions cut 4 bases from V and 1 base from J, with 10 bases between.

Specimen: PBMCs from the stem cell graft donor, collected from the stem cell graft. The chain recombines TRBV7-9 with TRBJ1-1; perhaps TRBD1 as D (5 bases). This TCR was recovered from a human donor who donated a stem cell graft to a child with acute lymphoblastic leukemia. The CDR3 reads CASSWDGENTEAFF. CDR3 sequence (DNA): TGTGCCAGCAGCTGGGACGGAGAGAACACTGAAGCTTTCTTT.